This entry is about one TCR beta chain. Its specificity is not known. These data belong to a study of shared clonotypes between healthy human individuals. General observations from the study: Naive subsets usually exceeded memory subsets in estimated richness. Blood alone was sampled, and tissue repertoires likely differ.

In the naive CD8 group, cells lacked CD45RO and were positively selected for CCR7, so terminally differentiated effector memory CD45RA+ cells were left out. Assay used: immunoSEQ multiplex PCR; TCRdb lists only in-frame clones, some missing. The repertoire holds about 580,000 clones, with 98% as singletons. This TCR was sampled from a man aged 25 to 40 in good health. The sample taken for sequencing was naive CD8+ T cells sorted from blood.

The DNA for the CDR3 is TGCAGCGTTGAATCTCGGGGGGCGCGGGAAAAACTGTTTTTT. Translation gives CSVESRGAREKLFF. The chain has TRBV29-1 and TRBJ1-4, with a possible D match to TRBD1 (6 bases). Trimming took off 2 bases at V and 8 bases at J, with 15 bases between the two ends. The CDR3 length is 14 residues. CDR1 SQVTM and CDR2 ANQGSEA come from the germline V gene.